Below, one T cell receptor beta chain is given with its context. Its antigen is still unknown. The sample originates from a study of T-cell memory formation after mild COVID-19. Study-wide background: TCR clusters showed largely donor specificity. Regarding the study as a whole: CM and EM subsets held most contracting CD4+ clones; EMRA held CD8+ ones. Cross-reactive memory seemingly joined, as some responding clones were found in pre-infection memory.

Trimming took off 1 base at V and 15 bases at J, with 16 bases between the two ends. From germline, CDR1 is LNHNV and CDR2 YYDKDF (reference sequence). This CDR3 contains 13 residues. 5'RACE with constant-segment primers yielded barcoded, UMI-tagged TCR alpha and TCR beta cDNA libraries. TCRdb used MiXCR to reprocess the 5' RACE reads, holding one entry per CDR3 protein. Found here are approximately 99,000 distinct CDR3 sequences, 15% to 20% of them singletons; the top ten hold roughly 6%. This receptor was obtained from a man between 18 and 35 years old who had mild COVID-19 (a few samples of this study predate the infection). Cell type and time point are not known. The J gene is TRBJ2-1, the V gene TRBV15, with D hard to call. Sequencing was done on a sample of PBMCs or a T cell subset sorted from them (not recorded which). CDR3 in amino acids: CATSRVSDPRRFF. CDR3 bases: TGTGCCACCAGCAGAGTATCGGACCCTAGGCGGTTCTTC.